This note documents a single T cell receptor (beta chain) sequence. This CDR3 region has 16 residues. From germline, CDR1 is SGHVS and CDR2 FNYEAQ. The V gene lost 5 bases and the J gene lost 2 bases, with 16 bases spanning the gap. The entry originates in a study of OX40 agonist ivuxolimab in advanced cancers. The protocol was immunoSEQ multiplex PCR, while the TCRdb copy is restricted to in-frame clones and leaves out a portion. The repertoire consists of over 45,000 clones, with around 88% occurring once and the leading ten covering roughly 13%. This sequence originates from an adult with an advanced solid tumor such as melanoma, head and neck, liver or kidney cancer. J is TRBJ1-5 and V is TRBV7-6; D is uncertain. The source was CD4+ or CD8+ T cells sorted from blood, collected in a trial of the OX40 agonist ivuxolimab. CDR3 loop: CASSPIGGPGNQPQHF. CDR3 nucleotides: TGTGCCAGCAGCCCCATAGGAGGGCCCGGCAATCAGCCCCAGCATTTT.